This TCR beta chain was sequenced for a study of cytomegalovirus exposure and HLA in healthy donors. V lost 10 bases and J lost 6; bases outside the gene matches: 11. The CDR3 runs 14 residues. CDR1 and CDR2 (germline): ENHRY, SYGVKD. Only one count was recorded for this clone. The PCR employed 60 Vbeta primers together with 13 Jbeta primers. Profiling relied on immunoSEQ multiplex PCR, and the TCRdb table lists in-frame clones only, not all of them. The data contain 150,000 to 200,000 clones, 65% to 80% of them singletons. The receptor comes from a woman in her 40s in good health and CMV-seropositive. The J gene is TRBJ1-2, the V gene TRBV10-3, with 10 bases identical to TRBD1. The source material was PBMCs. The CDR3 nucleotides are TGTGCCACCCAAACTAGCGACAGGGGGCATGGCTACACCTTC. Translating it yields CATQTSDRGHGYTF.